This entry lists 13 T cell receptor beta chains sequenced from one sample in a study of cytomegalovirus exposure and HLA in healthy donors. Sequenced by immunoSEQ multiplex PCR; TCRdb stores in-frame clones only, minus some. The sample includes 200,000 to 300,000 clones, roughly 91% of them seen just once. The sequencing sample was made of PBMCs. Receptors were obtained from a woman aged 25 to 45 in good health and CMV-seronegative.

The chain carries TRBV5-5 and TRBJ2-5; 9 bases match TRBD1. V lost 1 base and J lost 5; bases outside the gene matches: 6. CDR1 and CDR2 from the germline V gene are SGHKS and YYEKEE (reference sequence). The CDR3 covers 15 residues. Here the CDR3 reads CASSLTGGEWETQYF. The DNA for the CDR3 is TGTGCCAGCAGCTTGACAGGGGGCGAGTGGGAGACCCAGTACTTC. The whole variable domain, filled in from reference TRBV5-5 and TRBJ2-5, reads DAGVTQSPTHLIKTRGQQVTLRCSPISGHKSVSWYQQVLGQGPQFIFQYYEKEERGRGNFPDRFSARQFPNYSSELNVNALLLGDSALYLCASSLTGGEWETQYFGPGTRLLVL.

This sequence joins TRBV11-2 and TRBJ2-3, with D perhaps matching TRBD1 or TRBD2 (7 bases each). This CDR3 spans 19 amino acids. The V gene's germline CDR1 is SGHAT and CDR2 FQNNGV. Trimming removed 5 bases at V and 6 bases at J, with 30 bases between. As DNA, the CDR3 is TGTGCCAGCAGCCCTAGGGGGCGAGGCCCAGCGGGGATGCTTGATACGCAGTATTTT. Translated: CASSPRGRGPAGMLDTQYF.

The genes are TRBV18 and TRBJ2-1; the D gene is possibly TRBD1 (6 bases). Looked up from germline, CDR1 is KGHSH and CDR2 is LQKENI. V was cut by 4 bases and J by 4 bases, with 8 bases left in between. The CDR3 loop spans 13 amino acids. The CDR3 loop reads CASSRTAYNEQFF. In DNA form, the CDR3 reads TGTGCCAGCTCACGGACAGCTTACAATGAGCAGTTCTTC. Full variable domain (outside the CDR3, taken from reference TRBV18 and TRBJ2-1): NAGVMQNPRHLVRRRGQEARLRCSPMKGHSHVYWYRQLPEEGLKFMVYLQKENIIDESGMPKERFSAEFPKEGPSILRIQQVVRGDSAAYFCASSRTAYNEQFFGPGTRLTVL.

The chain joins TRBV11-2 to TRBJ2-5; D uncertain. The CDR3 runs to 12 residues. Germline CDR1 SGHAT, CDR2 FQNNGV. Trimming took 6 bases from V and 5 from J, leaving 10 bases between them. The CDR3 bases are TGTGCCAGCAGTTCCGGTTGGGAGACCCAGTACTTC. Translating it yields CASSSGWETQYF.

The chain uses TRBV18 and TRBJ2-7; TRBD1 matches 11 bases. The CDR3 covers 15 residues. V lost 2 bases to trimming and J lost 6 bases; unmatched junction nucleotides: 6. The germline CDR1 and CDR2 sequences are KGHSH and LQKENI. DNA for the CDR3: TGTGCCAGCTCACCATGGGACAGGGGGACCCTCGAGCAGTACTTC. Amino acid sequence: CASSPWDRGTLEQYF.

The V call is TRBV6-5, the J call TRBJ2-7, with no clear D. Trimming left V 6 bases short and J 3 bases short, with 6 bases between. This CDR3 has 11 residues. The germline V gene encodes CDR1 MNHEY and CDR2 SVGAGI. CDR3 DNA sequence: TGTGCCAGCAGCCGTAACTACGAGCAGTACTTC. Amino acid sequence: CASSRNYEQYF.

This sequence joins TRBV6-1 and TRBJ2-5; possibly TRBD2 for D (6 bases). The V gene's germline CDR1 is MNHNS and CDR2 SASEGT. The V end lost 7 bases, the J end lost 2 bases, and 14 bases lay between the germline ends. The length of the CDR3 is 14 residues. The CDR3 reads CASKLDAGQETQYF. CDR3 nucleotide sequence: TGTGCCAGCAAGTTAGACGCGGGACAAGAGACCCAGTACTTC.

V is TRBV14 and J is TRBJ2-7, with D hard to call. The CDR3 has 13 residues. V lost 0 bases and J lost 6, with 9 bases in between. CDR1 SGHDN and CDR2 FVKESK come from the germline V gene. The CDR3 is CASSQESLVEQYF. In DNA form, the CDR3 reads TGTGCCAGCAGCCAAGAGAGTCTTGTCGAGCAGTACTTC.

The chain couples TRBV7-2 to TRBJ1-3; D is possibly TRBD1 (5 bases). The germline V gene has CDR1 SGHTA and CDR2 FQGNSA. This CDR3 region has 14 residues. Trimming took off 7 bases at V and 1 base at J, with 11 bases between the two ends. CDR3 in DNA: TGTGCCAGCAAGGCGGGGCGGTCTGGAAACACCATATATTTT. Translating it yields CASKAGRSGNTIYF.

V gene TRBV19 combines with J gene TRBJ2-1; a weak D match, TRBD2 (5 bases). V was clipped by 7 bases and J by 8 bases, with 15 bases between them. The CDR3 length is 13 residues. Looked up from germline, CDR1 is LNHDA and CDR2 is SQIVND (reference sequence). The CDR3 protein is CASTTGGADEQFF. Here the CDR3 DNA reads TGTGCCAGTACGACTGGAGGAGCGGATGAGCAGTTCTTC.

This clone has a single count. The CDR3: CASSGTWGGPDTQYF. CDR3 sequence (DNA): TGTGCCAGCAGCGGCACATGGGGGGGCCCAGATACGCAGTATTTT. V and J are TRBV9 and TRBJ2-3; D is possibly TRBD2 (7 bases). The CDR3 loop spans 15 amino acids. Germline values: CDR1 SGDLS, CDR2 YYNGEE. Between the trimmed V and J ends, which lost 3 bases and 4 bases, there was a span of 15 bases.

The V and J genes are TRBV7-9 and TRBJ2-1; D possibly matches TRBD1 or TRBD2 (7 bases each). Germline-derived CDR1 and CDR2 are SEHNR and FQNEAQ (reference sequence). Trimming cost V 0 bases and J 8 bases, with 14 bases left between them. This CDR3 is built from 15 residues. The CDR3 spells CASSLAQGGGDEQFF. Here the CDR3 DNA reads TGTGCCAGCAGCTTAGCGCAGGGAGGGGGCGATGAGCAGTTCTTC.

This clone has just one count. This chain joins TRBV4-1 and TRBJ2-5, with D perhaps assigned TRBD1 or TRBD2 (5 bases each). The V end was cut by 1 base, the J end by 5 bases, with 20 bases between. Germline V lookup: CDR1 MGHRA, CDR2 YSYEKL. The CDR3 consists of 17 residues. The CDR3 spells CASSQGIGTSVYETQYF. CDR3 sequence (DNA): TGCGCCAGCAGCCAAGGAATCGGGACCTCCGTATACGAGACCCAGTACTTC.